This T cell receptor (beta chain) stems from a study of OX40 agonist ivuxolimab in advanced cancers. Background on the study: Partial responses were observed in three patients, of whom one had hepatocellular carcinoma and two had cutaneous melanoma. Notes on the study in general: Fewer expanded clones were found on average in CD4+ than in CD8+ T cells.

Measured with immunoSEQ multiplex PCR; TCRdb has only the in-frame clones, and not every one. The data show about 20,000 clones, approximately 87% seen once. As regards this clone: Its antigen is currently unknown.

Trimming removed 0 bases at V and 0 bases at J, with 7 bases between. CDR3 length: 14 residues. CDR1 and CDR2 (germline): SGHNT, YYREEE (reference sequence). Enrollment shut out patients with autoimmune disease history or systemic immunosuppression. The clonotype comes from an adult with an advanced solid tumor such as melanoma, head and neck, liver or kidney cancer. The gene calls are TRBV5-4 and TRBJ2-7; D is perhaps TRBD2 (6 bases). The starting material was CD4+ or CD8+ T cells sorted from blood, obtained in a trial of the OX40 agonist ivuxolimab. As DNA, the CDR3 is TGTGCCAGCAGCTTGGCGGGGGTCTCCTACGAGCAGTACTTC. This codes for CASSLAGVSYEQYF.